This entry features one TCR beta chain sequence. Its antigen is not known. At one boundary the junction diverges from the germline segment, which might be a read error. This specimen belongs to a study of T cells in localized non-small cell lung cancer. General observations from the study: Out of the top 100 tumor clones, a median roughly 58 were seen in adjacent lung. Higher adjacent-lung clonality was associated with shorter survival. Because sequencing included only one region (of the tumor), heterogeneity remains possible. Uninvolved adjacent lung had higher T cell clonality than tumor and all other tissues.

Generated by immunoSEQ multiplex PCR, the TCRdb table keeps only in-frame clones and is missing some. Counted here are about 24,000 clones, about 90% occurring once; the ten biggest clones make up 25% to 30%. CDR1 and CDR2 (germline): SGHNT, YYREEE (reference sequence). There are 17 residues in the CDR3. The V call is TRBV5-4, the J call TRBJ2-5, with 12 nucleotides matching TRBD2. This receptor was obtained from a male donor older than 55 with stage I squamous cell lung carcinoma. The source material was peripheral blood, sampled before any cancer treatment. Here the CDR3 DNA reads TGCGCCAGCAGCCCCGGGGCTAGCGGGGGGGCGGTGGAGACCCAGTACTTC. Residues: CASSPGASGGAVETQYF.